The entry below gives a single T cell receptor beta chain sequence along with its context. The antigen remains undetermined. The sample is drawn from a study of T cell responses to AZD1222 COVID-19 vaccine. Profiled with immunoSEQ multiplex PCR; TCRdb holds only in-frame clones, not every one. Of roughly 140,000 clones listed, 82% are singletons. Findings and caveats of the study: Spike-specific TCR depth and breadth grew after two AZD1222 doses.

The CDR3 spans 17 residues. V gave up 5 bases and J gave up 0 bases; unmatched junction bases: 9. Per the germline V gene, CDR1 is SGHVS and CDR2 is FNYEAQ. This clonotype originated in an adult in good health. V and J are TRBV7-6 and TRBJ1-5, with TRBD1 matching over 8 bases. Specimen: peripheral blood, collected on day 0 of MenACWY control vaccination. The CDR3 region has the DNA TGTGCCAGCAGCACCGGGACAGGCCTCTATAGCAATCAGCCCCAGCATTTT. This translates into CASSTGTGLYSNQPQHF.